This TCR beta chain was identified in a study of blood T cell repertoires in COVID-19. Study background: The samples span acute and convalescent COVID-19 from the United States, Italy and Spain. From T cells, B-cell-depleted T cells, or PBMCs came the material, which was cDNA or gDNA.

Authors' data handling: Reference gene primers were amplified, and this amplification served to estimate nucleated cell counts. Clones were read by immunoSEQ multiplex PCR, and TCRdb kept only the in-frame ones, dropping some. That table furnishes V, J and clone size, whereas the DNA furnished D and trimming. The sample consists of a few hundred thousand clones, roughly nine tenths of them appearing once. Trimming took off 10 bases at V and 3 bases at J, with 9 bases between the two ends. The germline V gene has CDR1 KGHDR and CDR2 SFDVKD. CDR3 length: 12 amino acids. The specimen sequenced was peripheral blood. This receptor was obtained from a man in his 60s who had recovered from COVID-19. This chain uses TRBV24-1 with TRBJ1-5; perhaps TRBD1 as D (6 bases). The CDR3: CATGADNQPQHF. In DNA, the CDR3 is TGTGCCACGGGGGCAGACAATCAGCCCCAGCATTTT.